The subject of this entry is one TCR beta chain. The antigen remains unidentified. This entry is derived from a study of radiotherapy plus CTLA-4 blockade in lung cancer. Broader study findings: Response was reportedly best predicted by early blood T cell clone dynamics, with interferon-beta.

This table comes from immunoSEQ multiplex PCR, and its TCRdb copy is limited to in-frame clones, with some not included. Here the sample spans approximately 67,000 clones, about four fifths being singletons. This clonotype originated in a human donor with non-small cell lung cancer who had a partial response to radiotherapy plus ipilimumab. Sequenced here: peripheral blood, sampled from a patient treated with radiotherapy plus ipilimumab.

Here the CDR3 reads CASRSRGARTEAFF. The CDR3 nucleotides are TGTGCCAGCAGATCCCGGGGGGCGCGCACTGAAGCTTTCTTT. This chain joins TRBV28 and TRBJ1-1; possible D gene TRBD1, 6 bases. From germline, CDR1 is MDHEN and CDR2 SYDVKM. The ends were cut back, 6 bases at V and 4 bases at J, with 15 bases in the middle. CDR3 length equals 14 residues. The whole variable domain, filled in from reference TRBV28 and TRBJ1-1, reads DVKVTQSSRYLVKRTGEKVFLECVQDMDHENMFWYRQDPGLGLRLIYFSYDVKMKEKGDIPEGYSVSREKKERFSLILESASTNQTSMYLCASRSRGARTEAFFGQGTRLTVV.